The clone carrying this TCR beta chain was seen a handful of times. The sample originates from a study of blood T cells in healthy people across ages. All donors came from Russia, were Caucasian and healthy, and spanned ages roughly 6 to 100. Trimming removed 2 bases from V and 2 bases from J, with 10 bases in between. Germline V gene lookup returns CDR1 DFQATT and CDR2 SNEGSKA (reference sequence). The CDR3 extends over 14 amino acids. Using a J-beta primer mix together with a sample-barcoded 5' primer, a second PCR was run for roughly 7 to 11 cycles. One entry per CDR3 protein, called by TCRdb with MiXCR from the 5' RACE reads. Of roughly 1.7 million distinct CDR3 sequences listed, around 35% were seen once; the top ten hold around 10%.

This clonotype was sampled from a woman aged 25 to 39 in good health. Sequences were obtained from blood. The chain employs TRBV20-1 and TRBJ2-1, with D maybe TRBD2 (6 bases). The CDR3 is CSARPPGAYNEQFF. CDR3 DNA sequence: TGCAGTGCTAGACCGCCGGGAGCCTACAATGAGCAGTTCTTC.